In its sample, the clone carrying this T cell receptor beta chain was seen a few times. This sample was taken from a study of T-cell reconstitution after alpha-beta-depleted transplantation in children. Unique molecular identifiers were incorporated into the prepared TCRbeta library. TCRdb analysed the PCR reads with MiXCR anew, one entry per CDR3 protein. The sample has just under 150,000 distinct CDR3 sequences; about 8.8% are singletons. Germline V lookup: CDR1 DFQATT, CDR2 SNEGSKA (reference sequence). There are 14 residues in the CDR3. Trimming pared 5 bases from V and 0 bases from J, leaving 13 bases between.

This sample comprised PBMCs, mostly from graft donor cells, obtained 180 days after TCRalphabeta/CD19-depleted stem cell transplant. The chain recombines TRBV20-1 with TRBJ1-2; a weak D match, TRBD1 (5 bases). The sequence derives from a female patient aged 2 to 10 who had a stem cell transplant for congenital amegakaryocytic thrombocytopenia, so the T cells may come from the graft donor. The CDR3 DNA sequence: TGCAGTGCTGCACCGGGACGCCCTAACTATGGCTACACCTTC. The encoded protein is CSAAPGRPNYGYTF.